This entry lists 14 T cell receptor beta chains sequenced from one sample in a study of PD-L1 blockade in urothelial cancer. Libraries were prepared by immunoSEQ multiplex PCR; TCRdb keeps only in-frame clonotypes and omits some of them. Found here are around 50,000 clones, roughly 84% of them singletons; the top ten hold 1.9%. Time point noted: peripheral blood 6 weeks after treatment start. This material consisted of PBMCs, taken around atezolizumab (anti-PD-L1) treatment. These receptors were collected from a man aged 45 to 65 with urothelial cancer.

The chain recombines TRBV14 with TRBJ2-2, with no clear D. V lost 1 base and J lost 6, with 15 bases in between. This CDR3 region has 16 residues. CDR1 and CDR2 from the germline V gene are SGHDN and FVKESK. The CDR3 here is CASSQGLGVTAGELFF. The CDR3 bases are TGTGCCAGCAGCCAAGGTCTGGGCGTGACGGCCGGGGAGCTGTTTTTT.

This clone showed up just a few times. The chain has TRBV19 and TRBJ1-5; 9 bases match TRBD1. Germline V gives CDR1 LNHDA, CDR2 SQIVND (reference sequence). This CDR3 is 14 amino acids long. Trimming cost V 5 bases and J 7 bases; bases outside gene matches: 6. The chain's CDR3 is CASSPGQGWQPQHF. DNA for the CDR3: TGTGCCAGTAGTCCCGGACAGGGGTGGCAGCCCCAGCATTTT.

This chain joins TRBV9 and TRBJ1-2; D ambiguous. The germline V and J ends were trimmed by 0 bases and 2 bases, with 8 bases remaining between them. The length of the CDR3 is 14 residues. Germline V lookup: CDR1 SGDLS, CDR2 YYNGEE. The CDR3 DNA reads as TGTGCCAGCAGCGTAGGTACAGCAAACTATGGCTACACCTTC. It codes for CASSVGTANYGYTF. Based on the CDR3 plus reference TRBV9 and TRBJ1-2, the full variable domain is DSGVTQTPKHLITATGQRVTLRCSPRSGDLSVYWYQQSLDQGLQFLIQYYNGEERAKGNILERFSAQQFPDLHSELNLSSLELGDSALYFCASSVGTANYGYTFGSGTRLTVV.

The rearrangement joins TRBV7-9 to TRBJ1-3; D is unclear. Trimming shortened V by 2 bases and J by 0 bases, and 11 bases separated the two germline ends. The CDR3 loop spans 16 amino acids. Germline CDR1 is SEHNR and CDR2 is FQNEAQ (reference sequence). CDR3: CASSLLAARSGNTIYF. In nucleotides, the CDR3 is TGTGCCAGCAGCTTACTAGCGGCCCGCTCTGGAAACACCATATATTTT.

A few counts support this clone. The chain joins TRBV25-1 to TRBJ1-6; 7 bases align to TRBD1. Germline V lookup: CDR1 MGHDK, CDR2 SYGVNS. The V segment lost 7 bases and the J segment 1 base; nucleotides outside the gene matches: 1. This CDR3 spans 14 amino acids. This chain's CDR3 is CASKQGSYNSPLHF. CDR3 coding DNA: TGTGCCAGCAAACAGGGGTCCTATAATTCACCCCTCCACTTT.

The V call is TRBV28, the J call TRBJ2-7; the match to TRBD1 covers 9 bases. The V gene end was trimmed by 5 bases and the J gene end by 4 bases; junction bases not matched to a gene: 6. The germline gives CDR1 MDHEN, CDR2 SYDVKM. The CDR3 loop spans 14 amino acids. This CDR3 is CASSVRTGDYEQYF. CDR3 bases: TGTGCCAGCAGTGTCCGGACAGGGGATTACGAGCAGTACTTC.

The chain carries TRBV19 and TRBJ2-3; D remains ambiguous. V gave up 2 bases and J gave up 3 bases, with 6 bases separating them. The CDR3 has 13 amino acids. The germline gives CDR1 LNHDA, CDR2 SQIVND (reference sequence). CDR3 sequence (DNA): TGTGCCAGTAGTATACCACTGACAGATACGCAGTATTTT. As protein: CASSIPLTDTQYF.

V and J are TRBV7-9 and TRBJ2-1, with TRBD2 as a possible D gene (5 bases). Deletions cut 5 bases from V and 0 bases from J, with 11 bases between. The CDR3 contains 15 residues. Germline V lookup: CDR1 SEHNR, CDR2 FQNEAQ (reference sequence). The CDR3 sequence: CASSPSLSSYNEQFF. The CDR3 coding sequence is TGTGCCAGCAGCCCTAGCCTGAGCTCCTACAATGAGCAGTTCTTC.

The chain joins TRBV5-1 to TRBJ1-2, with D possibly being TRBD1 (6 bases). V shed 4 bases and J shed 4 bases, with 14 bases lying between them. Per germline, CDR1 SGHRS and CDR2 YFSETQ. The CDR3 totals 14 residues. The CDR3 sequence is CASSPPQGPYGYTF. The CDR3 DNA follows: TGCGCCAGCAGCCCCCCACAGGGACCCTATGGCTACACCTTC.

For this clone: The sample has other DNA sequences that encode this CDR3 too. The chain recombines TRBV4-1 with TRBJ1-4, with a tentative D call TRBD1 (6 bases). In germline, CDR1 is MGHRA, CDR2 YSYEKL. CDR3 size: 16 residues. CDR3 loop: CGSGDGGHATNEKLFF. CDR3 bases: TGCGGGTCAGGGGACGGAGGACATGCAACTAATGAAAAACTGTTTTTT.

The chain carries TRBV15 and TRBJ1-6; D is undetermined. Germline-derived CDR1 and CDR2 are LNHNV and YYDKDF (reference sequence). The CDR3 runs 15 residues. V gave up 3 bases and J gave up 7 bases, with 13 bases separating them. The DNA of the CDR3 is TGTGCCACCAGCAGGGTGGAGGGTTTAAATTCACCCCTCCACTTT. The encoded protein is CATSRVEGLNSPLHF.

The gene calls are TRBV29-1 and TRBJ2-5; a possible D gene is TRBD1 (5 bases). The germline V gene encodes CDR1 SQVTM and CDR2 ANQGSEA. CDR3 size: 12 residues. Trimming pared 8 bases from V and 1 base from J, leaving 11 bases between. CDR3 sequence reads: CSFYRSQETQYF. The CDR3 bases are TGCAGCTTTTACAGGAGCCAAGAGACCCAGTACTTC.

This clone turned up a few times. The chain employs TRBV6-5 and TRBJ2-3; possibly TRBD1 for D (5 bases). CDR3 size: 11 residues. The V gene lost 6 bases and the J gene lost 5 bases, with 6 bases spanning the gap. Germline V lookup: CDR1 MNHEY, CDR2 SVGAGI. CDR3 sequence (DNA): TGTGCCAGCAGGACAGTAGATACGCAGTATTTT. As protein: CASRTVDTQYF.

This chain connects TRBV6-1 to TRBJ2-7; D may be TRBD1 (5 bases). Trimming removed 1 base from V and 6 bases from J, with 13 bases in between. The CDR3 length is 14 residues. The germline gives CDR1 MNHNS, CDR2 SASEGT. In nucleotides, the CDR3 is TGTGCCAGCAGTGAAGGAAGGGGCAGAGGCGAGCAGTACTTC. This encodes CASSEGRGRGEQYF.